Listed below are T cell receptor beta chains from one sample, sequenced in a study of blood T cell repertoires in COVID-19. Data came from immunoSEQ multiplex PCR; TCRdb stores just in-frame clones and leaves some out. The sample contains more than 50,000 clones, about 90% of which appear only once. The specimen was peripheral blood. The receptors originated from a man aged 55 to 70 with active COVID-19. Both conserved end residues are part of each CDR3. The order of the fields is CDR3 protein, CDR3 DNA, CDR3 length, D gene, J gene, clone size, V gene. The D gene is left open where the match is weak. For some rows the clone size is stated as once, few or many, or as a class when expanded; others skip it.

CDR3: CASSPPARGSPLHF
DNA: TGTGCCAGCAGTCCCCCCGCGCGAGGTTCACCCCTCCACTTT
length: 14
D: NA
J: TRBJ1-6
size: NA
V: TRBV28

CDR3: CATSRNRGYNEQFF
DNA: TGTGCCACCAGCAGGAACAGGGGGTACAATGAGCAGTTCTTC
length: 14
D: TRBD1
J: TRBJ2-1
size: NA
V: TRBV15

CDR3: CASRKPDRVQGYTF
DNA: TGTGCCAGTAGGAAACCGGATCGGGTACAAGGCTACACCTTC
length: 14
D: NA
J: TRBJ1-2
size: NA
V: TRBV19

CDR3: CASSLQGMNTEAFF
DNA: TGTGCCAGCAGTTTGCAGGGGATGAACACTGAAGCTTTCTTT
length: 14
D: NA
J: TRBJ1-1
size: NA
V: TRBV28

CDR3: CSASALSYEQYF
DNA: TGCAGTGCTAGTGCACTTTCCTACGAGCAGTACTTC
length: 12
D: NA
J: TRBJ2-7
size: NA
V: TRBV20-1

CDR3: CASTPSYNSPLHF
DNA: TGTGCCAGCACCCCTAGTTATAATTCACCCCTCCACTTT
length: 13
D: NA
J: TRBJ1-6
size: once
V: TRBV12-3/TRBV12-4

CDR3: CASSIDFSGSHGVKTQYF
DNA: TGTGCCAGTAGTATAGATTTTAGCGGGAGCCATGGGGTAAAGACCCAGTACTTC
length: 18
D: TRBD2
J: TRBJ2-5
size: NA
V: TRBV19

CDR3: CASSLRGFEQYF
DNA: TGTGCCAGCAGCTTACGAGGGTTCGAGCAGTACTTC
length: 12
D: NA
J: TRBJ2-7
size: NA
V: TRBV7-8

CDR3: CASSQVTQGGSQRGGYTF
DNA: TGCGCCAGCAGCCAAGTGACACAGGGAGGCTCGCAGCGGGGCGGCTACACCTTC
length: 18
D: NA
J: TRBJ1-2
size: once
V: TRBV4-1

CDR3: CSVPGTDYGYTF
DNA: TGCAGCGTTCCCGGGACAGACTATGGCTACACCTTC
length: 12
D: TRBD1
J: TRBJ1-2
size: NA
V: TRBV29-1

CDR3: CAISVGGVYEQFF
DNA: TGTGCCATCAGTGTAGGGGGAGTCTATGAGCAGTTCTTC
length: 13
D: NA
J: TRBJ2-1
size: NA
V: TRBV10-3

CDR3: CATSEETVNPTDTQYF
DNA: TGTGCCACCAGTGAGGAGACAGTCAATCCGACAGATACGCAGTATTTT
length: 16
D: NA
J: TRBJ2-3
size: NA
V: TRBV24-1

CDR3: CASSQARNNEQFF
DNA: TGTGCCAGCAGCCAGGCTCGAAACAATGAGCAGTTCTTC
length: 13
D: NA
J: TRBJ2-1
size: NA
V: TRBV3-1/TRBV3-2

CDR3: CATSRRQVSTGNTIYF
DNA: TGTGCCACCAGCAGACGACAGGTTTCAACTGGAAACACCATATATTTT
length: 16
D: NA
J: TRBJ1-3
size: NA
V: TRBV15

CDR3: CASSQGSLQGRGTEAFF
DNA: TGTGCCAGCAGCCAAGGGTCCCTTCAGGGTCGTGGCACTGAAGCTTTCTTT
length: 17
D: NA
J: TRBJ1-1
size: NA
V: TRBV3-1/TRBV3-2

CDR3: CASHPDRFYEQYF
DNA: TGTGCCAGCCATCCTGACAGGTTCTACGAGCAGTACTTC
length: 13
D: NA
J: TRBJ2-7
size: NA
V: TRBV9

CDR3: CASSTGGPNGYTF
DNA: TGTGCCAGCAGCACAGGGGGCCCGAATGGCTACACCTTC
length: 13
D: TRBD1
J: TRBJ1-2
size: NA
V: TRBV7-8

CDR3: CASSLNLPGETQYF
DNA: TGTGCCAGCAGCTTAAATCTACCCGGGGAGACCCAGTACTTC
length: 14
D: NA
J: TRBJ2-5
size: NA
V: TRBV7-3

CDR3: CASSPDRGNEQYF
DNA: TGTGCCAGCAGCCCTGACAGGGGAAACGAGCAGTACTTC
length: 13
D: TRBD1
J: TRBJ2-7
size: NA
V: TRBV11-2

CDR3: CASSSFPHGETQYF
DNA: TGTGCCAGCAGTTCCTTTCCCCACGGGGAGACCCAGTACTTC
length: 14
D: NA
J: TRBJ2-5
size: once
V: TRBV28

CDR3: CASRQQGANNEKLFF
DNA: TGTGCCAGTAGGCAACAGGGGGCGAACAATGAAAAACTGTTTTTT
length: 15
D: TRBD1
J: TRBJ1-4
size: NA
V: TRBV19